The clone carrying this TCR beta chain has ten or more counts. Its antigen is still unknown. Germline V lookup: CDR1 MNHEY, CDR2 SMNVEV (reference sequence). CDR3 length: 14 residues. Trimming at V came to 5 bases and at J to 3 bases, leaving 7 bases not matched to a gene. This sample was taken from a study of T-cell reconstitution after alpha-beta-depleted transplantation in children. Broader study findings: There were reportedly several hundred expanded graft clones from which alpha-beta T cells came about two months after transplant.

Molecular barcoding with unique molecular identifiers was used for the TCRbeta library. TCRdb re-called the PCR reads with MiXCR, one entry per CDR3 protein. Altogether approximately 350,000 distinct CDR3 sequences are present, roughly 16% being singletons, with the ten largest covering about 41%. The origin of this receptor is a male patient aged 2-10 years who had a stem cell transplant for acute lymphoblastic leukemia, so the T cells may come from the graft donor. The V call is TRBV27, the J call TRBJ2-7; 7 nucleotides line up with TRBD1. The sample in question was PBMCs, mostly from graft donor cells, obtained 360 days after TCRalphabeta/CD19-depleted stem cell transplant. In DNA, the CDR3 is TGTGCCAGCAGTCCCCGGACAGGCGGCTACGAGCAGTACTTC. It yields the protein CASSPRTGGYEQYF.